The clone carrying this T cell receptor (beta chain) was found many times. Its antigen is not identified. This entry comes from a study of Graves' ophthalmopathy and Graves' hyperthyroidism. Regarding the study as a whole: A 13-signature model separated ophthalmopathy from stable hyperthyroidism, reaching 85% to 90% sensitivity and less than 83% specificity cross-validated.

The V gene lost 2 bases and the J gene lost 6 bases, with 6 bases spanning the gap. The germline CDR1 and CDR2 sequences are SGHDT and YYEEEE. The CDR3 spans 12 residues. Other autoimmune diseases, uncontrolled infections, pregnancy or lactation ruled patients out of participation. Beta-chain TCR CDR3 regions were amplified from RNA transcripts. Scientists carried out first-round RT-PCR using HTBI primers and then a second-round multiplex PCR. Each CDR3 protein gets one entry after TCRdb re-called the multiplex PCR reads with MiXCR. The table includes 650,000 to 900,000 distinct CDR3 sequences, 35% to 50% detected once.

The source of this sequence is an adult man with Graves' ophthalmopathy. The genes are TRBV5-6 and TRBJ1-5; no definite D call. Sequenced: peripheral blood. CDR3 sequence: CASSLLGQPQHF. The DNA of the CDR3 is TGTGCCAGCAGCTTACTGGGTCAGCCCCAGCATTTT.